Listed below are T cell receptor beta chains from one sample, sequenced in a study of identical twins. MiXCR, applied by TCRdb to the 5' RACE reads, yields one record per CDR3 protein. The sample yields 1,800,000 or so distinct CDR3 sequences, less than 40% seen once. Sequencing was carried out using cord blood. The receptors were sampled from a newborn girl in good health. Both conserved end residues are part of each CDR3. The D gene is left open where the match is weak. Clone size is shown for a subset of rows, as once, few, many or a class of expanded clone.

j_call	d_call	clone_size	v_call	cdr3_aa	cdr3_nt
TRBJ2-4	.	few	TRBV6-5	CASSYSRLAGAKNIQYF	TGTGCCAGCAGTTACTCGAGGCTAGCAGGGGCCAAAAACATTCAGTACTTC
TRBJ2-7	.	.	TRBV20-1	CSARTDSSYGQYF	TGCAGTGCTAGGACTGATAGCTCCTACGGGCAGTACTTC
TRBJ2-1	.	few	TRBV24-1	CATRDRKNEQFF	TGTGCCACCAGGGACCGAAAAAATGAGCAGTTCTTC
TRBJ1-1	TRBD1	.	TRBV6-1	CASSGYPGQGRRAEAFF	TGTGCCAGCAGTGGTTATCCGGGACAGGGGAGGAGGGCTGAAGCTTTCTTT
TRBJ1-1	TRBD1	.	TRBV7-9	CASSVRDRALEAFF	TGTGCCAGCAGCGTCCGGGACAGGGCCCTTGAAGCTTTCTTT
TRBJ2-3	TRBD1	.	TRBV24-1	CATSDYGTGNTDTQYF	TGTGCCACCAGTGATTACGGGACAGGGAACACAGATACGCAGTATTTT
TRBJ2-7	.	.	TRBV20-1	CSVATGQGIYEQYF	TGCAGTGTTGCGACCGGCCAGGGAATTTACGAGCAGTACTTC
TRBJ2-4	.	.	TRBV7-8	CASSLGWGDIQYF	TGTGCCAGCAGCTTGGGGTGGGGTGACATTCAGTACTTC
TRBJ2-1	TRBD2	few	TRBV5-1	CATTGGTSTNEQFF	TGCGCCACCACAGGAGGGACTAGCACCAATGAGCAGTTCTTC
TRBJ2-3	.	few	TRBV13	CASSLPRLGTDTQYF	TGTGCCAGCAGCTTGCCCCGACTAGGCACAGATACGCAGTATTTT
TRBJ2-1	TRBD2	.	TRBV20-1	CSANAYSGLAFNREQFF	TGCAGTGCTAATGCATACTCGGGACTAGCCTTCAACAGGGAGCAGTTCTTC
TRBJ2-3	TRBD2	few	TRBV29-1	CSVELAGGPKDTQYF	TGCAGCGTTGAACTAGCGGGGGGGCCGAAAGATACGCAGTATTTT
TRBJ2-7	.	.	TRBV20-1	CSARGFYEQYF	TGCAGTGCTAGGGGATTCTACGAGCAGTACTTC
TRBJ1-1	.	.	TRBV20-1	CSAIYTVKNTEAFF	TGCAGTGCAATATACACAGTGAAGAACACTGAAGCTTTCTTT
TRBJ2-2	.	.	TRBV6-5	CASSYVPTGTGELFF	TGTGCCAGCAGTTACGTCCCAACAGGGACCGGGGAGCTGTTTTTT
TRBJ2-7	.	.	TRBV28	CASRSGLPQIPYEQYF	TGTGCCAGCAGGTCGGGACTCCCACAAATTCCCTACGAGCAGTACTTC
TRBJ1-2	.	many	TRBV27	CASSLGRRYGYTF	TGTGCCAGCAGCTTGGGGAGGCGGTATGGCTACACCTTC
TRBJ1-1	TRBD1	many	TRBV20-1	CSADRGRNTEAFF	TGCAGTGCAGACAGGGGGAGGAACACTGAAGCTTTCTTT
TRBJ2-1	TRBD2	.	TRBV3-1	CASSVGRLAGGGDEQFF	TGTGCCAGCAGCGTAGGCCGACTAGCGGGAGGGGGAGATGAGCAGTTCTTC
TRBJ2-1	.	.	TRBV24-1	CATSESTMEQFF	TGTGCCACCAGTGAATCGACCATGGAGCAGTTCTTC
TRBJ1-2	.	.	TRBV25-1	CASNPDRSSYGYTF	TGTGCCAGCAACCCTGACCGATCCTCCTATGGCTACACCTTC
TRBJ1-1	.	.	TRBV20-1	CSATPPGQGTEAFF	TGCAGTGCTACGCCTCCCGGCCAGGGCACTGAAGCTTTCTTT
TRBJ1-2	.	.	TRBV20-1	CSARVETAYGYTF	TGCAGTGCTAGAGTAGAGACAGCCTATGGCTACACCTTC
TRBJ2-3	TRBD2	.	TRBV27	CASSPSGWPDTQYF	TGTGCCAGCAGTCCTAGCGGTTGGCCAGATACGCAGTATTTT
TRBJ2-7	TRBD2	few	TRBV7-2	CASSLLPAGLSYEQYF	TGTGCCAGCAGCTTACTTCCAGCGGGGCTTTCCTACGAGCAGTACTTC
TRBJ2-2	TRBD2	.	TRBV6-5	CASSYQGLAGWTGELFF	TGTGCCAGCAGTTACCAAGGACTAGCGGGATGGACCGGGGAGCTGTTTTTT
TRBJ2-7	.	many	TRBV11-2	CASSLEASYEQYF	TGTGCCAGCAGCTTAGAAGCCTCCTACGAGCAGTACTTC
TRBJ1-1	.	few	TRBV4-2	CASSQGFGNRRNTEAFF	TGTGCCAGCAGCCAAGGGTTCGGGAACAGGCGGAACACTGAAGCTTTCTTT
TRBJ2-5	TRBD2	.	TRBV28	CASSFGGSGKETQYF	TGTGCCAGCAGTTTTGGGGGGAGCGGGAAAGAGACCCAGTACTTC
TRBJ1-5	TRBD1	.	TRBV15	CATSSYGQGNQPQHF	TGTGCCACCAGCAGTTACGGACAGGGCAATCAGCCCCAGCATTTT
TRBJ1-2	.	.	TRBV25-1	CASSGPRGAYYGYTF	TGTGCCAGCAGTGGTCCTCGGGGGGCCTACTATGGCTACACCTTC
TRBJ2-5	TRBD2	few	TRBV9	CASSPRTSGRKETQYF	TGTGCCAGCAGCCCACGGACTAGCGGGAGAAAGGAGACCCAGTACTTC
TRBJ1-2	TRBD1	few	TRBV6-6	CASSYLGGPYYGYTF	TGTGCCAGCAGTTACTTAGGGGGCCCCTACTATGGCTACACCTTC
TRBJ2-1	.	.	TRBV12-3/TRBV12-4	CASSRTQQFF	TGTGCCAGCAGCCGGACGCAGCAGTTCTTC
TRBJ1-5	.	.	TRBV9	CASSRGREGQPQHF	TGTGCCAGCAGCCGAGGGAGGGAGGGTCAGCCCCAGCATTTT
TRBJ1-5	.	few	TRBV6-6	CASSPPRTDNQPQHF	TGTGCCAGCAGTCCCCCGAGGACGGATAATCAGCCCCAGCATTTT
TRBJ1-2	TRBD1	.	TRBV30	CASGTGYGYTF	TGTGCCTCCGGGACAGGCTATGGCTACACCTTC
TRBJ1-1	.	.	TRBV20-1	CSALRAPEAFF	TGCAGTGCTCTCCGGGCGCCTGAAGCTTTCTTT
TRBJ2-1	.	.	TRBV3-1	CASSLGRWGDPFF	TGTGCCAGCAGCCTCGGACGCTGGGGCGATCCGTTCTTC
TRBJ2-5	.	.	TRBV24-1	CATSAGQSSYNEQYF	TGTGCCACCAGTGCAGGACAGAGCTCCTACAATGAGCAGTACTTC
TRBJ2-4	.	.	TRBV7-2	CASSLVIGQGRGKNIQYF	TGTGCCAGCAGCTTAGTCATTGGTCAGGGACGGGGCAAAAACATTCAGTACTTC
TRBJ1-5	.	few	TRBV20-1	CSASHRDSNQPQHF	TGCAGTGCTAGCCACCGGGACAGCAATCAGCCCCAGCATTTT
TRBJ2-7	TRBD2	many	TRBV29-1	CSVTSGRAYEQYF	TGCAGCGTTACTAGCGGGAGGGCCTACGAGCAGTACTTC
TRBJ2-7	.	many	TRBV28	CASSLFAYEQYF	TGTGCCAGCAGTTTATTCGCCTACGAGCAGTACTTC
TRBJ2-7	.	.	TRBV20-1	CSARSPRGPYYNEQYF	TGCAGTGCTAGGTCCCCTCGGGGGCCGTACTACAATGAGCAGTACTTC
TRBJ2-6	.	.	TRBV20-1	CSARGREYPGANVLTF	TGCAGTGCTAGGGGCAGAGAATATCCTGGGGCCAACGTCCTGACTTTC
TRBJ2-1	TRBD2	.	TRBV3-1	CASSHLGTSANEQFF	TGTGCCAGCAGCCACCTCGGGACTAGCGCGAATGAGCAGTTCTTC
TRBJ2-7	.	few	TRBV21-1	CASSKGGGQGDHEQYF	TGTGCCAGCAGCAAAGGGGGTGGACAGGGGGACCACGAGCAGTACTTC
TRBJ2-1	.	few	TRBV5-1	CASSLAGGRGRNEQFF	TGCGCCAGCAGCTTGGCAGGGGGGAGAGGGAGGAATGAGCAGTTCTTC
TRBJ2-3	TRBD2	.	TRBV5-8	CASSLLGLAWDTQYF	TGTGCCAGCAGCTTGTTGGGACTAGCTTGGGATACGCAGTATTTT
TRBJ1-2	TRBD1	few	TRBV6-5	CASSYSYPATGVRYTF	TGTGCCAGCAGTTACTCGTACCCTGCGACAGGGGTCCGCTACACCTTC
TRBJ2-3	.	.	TRBV3-1	CASSHGQGLGPYTQYF	TGTGCCAGCAGCCACGGGCAGGGATTAGGACCTTATACGCAGTATTTT
TRBJ2-7	TRBD1	.	TRBV24-1	CATSTTGQGLDEQYF	TGTGCCACCAGTACTACCGGACAGGGGTTAGACGAGCAGTACTTC
TRBJ1-6	TRBD1	.	TRBV3-1	CAGSSFGTGDNSPLHF	TGTGCCGGCAGCTCATTTGGGACAGGGGACAATTCACCCCTCCACTTT